This TCR beta chain was found in a study of shared clonotypes between healthy human individuals. Whole-study context: Per donor, CD8 memory used one plate, CD8 naive used two, CD4 memory used three and CD4 naive used three. The study's findings and limits: Generally, naive subsets came out with larger estimated richness than memory subsets.

The authors distributed each subset's genomic DNA evenly over several immunoSEQ plates. TCRdb keeps only in-frame clones here, not all; method: immunoSEQ multiplex PCR. The sample records some 900,000 clones, around 80% being singletons. Both subsets, CD45RA+ naive and CD45RA-negative memory, were split from the CD4+ cells. CDR3 size: 15 residues. The germline gives CDR1 SGHDN, CDR2 FVKESK. Trimming took off 6 bases at V and 2 bases at J, with 16 bases between the two ends. On this clone itself: The antigen remains unidentified.

The sample comprised memory CD4+ T cells sorted from blood. The subset was: CD45RA-negative fraction. The V gene is TRBV14, the J gene TRBJ1-2; D is undetermined. The source of this sequence is a man aged 18 to 35 in good health. The CDR3 DNA reads TGTGCCAGCAGAGCACAGACCGGGAAGAACTATGGCTACACCTTC. As protein: CASRAQTGKNYGYTF.